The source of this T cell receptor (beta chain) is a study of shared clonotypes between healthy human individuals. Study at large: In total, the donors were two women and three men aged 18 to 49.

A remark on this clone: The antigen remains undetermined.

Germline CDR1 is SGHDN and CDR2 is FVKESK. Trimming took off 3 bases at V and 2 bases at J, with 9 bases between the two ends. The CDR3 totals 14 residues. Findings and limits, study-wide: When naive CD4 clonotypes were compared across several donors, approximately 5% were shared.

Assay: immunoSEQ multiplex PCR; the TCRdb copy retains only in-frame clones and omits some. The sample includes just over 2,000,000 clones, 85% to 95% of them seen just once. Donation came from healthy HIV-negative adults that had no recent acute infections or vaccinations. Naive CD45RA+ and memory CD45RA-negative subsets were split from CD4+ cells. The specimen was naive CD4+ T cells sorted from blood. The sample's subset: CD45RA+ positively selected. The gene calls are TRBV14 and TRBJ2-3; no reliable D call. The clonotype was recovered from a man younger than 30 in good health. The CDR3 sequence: CASSQIRSTDTQYF. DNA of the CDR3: TGTGCCAGCAGCCAGATACGATCCACAGATACGCAGTATTTT.